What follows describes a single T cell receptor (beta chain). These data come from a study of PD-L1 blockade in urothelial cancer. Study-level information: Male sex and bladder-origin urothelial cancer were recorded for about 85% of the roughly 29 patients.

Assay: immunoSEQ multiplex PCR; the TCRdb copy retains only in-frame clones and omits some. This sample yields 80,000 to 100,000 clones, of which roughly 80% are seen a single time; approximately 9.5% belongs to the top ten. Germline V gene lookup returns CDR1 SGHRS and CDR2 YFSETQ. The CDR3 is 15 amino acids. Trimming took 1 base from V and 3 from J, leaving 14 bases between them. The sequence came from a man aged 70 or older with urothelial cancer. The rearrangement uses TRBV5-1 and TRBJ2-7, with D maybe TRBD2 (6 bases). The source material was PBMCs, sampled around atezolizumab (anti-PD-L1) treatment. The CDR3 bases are TGCGCCAGCAGCTTGACAGGATCGGGGGACTACGAGCAGTACTTC. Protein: CASSLTGSGDYEQYF. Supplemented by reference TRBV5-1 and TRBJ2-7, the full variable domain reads KAGVTQTPRYLIKTRGQQVTLSCSPISGHRSVSWYQQTPGQGLQFLFEYFSETQRNKGNFPGRFSGRQFSNSRSEMNVSTLELGDSALYLCASSLTGSGDYEQYFGPGTRLTVT.